This TCR beta chain was identified in a study of blood T cell repertoires in COVID-19. Study at large: From the United States, Italy and Spain came samples of acute and convalescent COVID-19. PBMCs, B-cell-depleted T cells, or T cells were the source of the cDNA or gDNA that made up the material.

Seattle-derived patients entered the study during active infection and were followed longitudinally. Per germline, CDR1 SGHNT and CDR2 YENEEA. This CDR3 contains 13 residues. V was clipped by 5 bases and J by 2 bases, with 8 bases between them. The assay was immunoSEQ multiplex PCR, and TCRdb's table has in-frame clones only and misses some. The sample carries 55,000 or so clones, 87% recorded once. The chain employs TRBV11-3 and TRBJ2-3; D is ambiguous. Sequenced: peripheral blood. This TCR derives from a man aged 35-49 years with COVID-19, enrolled during active disease. The CDR3 is CASSPDITDTQYF. The CDR3 region has the DNA TGTGCCAGCAGCCCCGACATCACAGATACGCAGTATTTT.